This T cell receptor beta chain is from a study of T cell changes during pregnancy in multiple sclerosis. Germline CDR1 is SEHNR and CDR2 is FQNEAQ (reference sequence). The length of the CDR3 is 15 residues. Trimming took off 5 bases at V and 0 bases at J, with 13 bases between the two ends. TCRdb's table, derived via immunoSEQ multiplex PCR, lists solely in-frame clones and lacks some. The data hold about 40,000 clones, with 75% to 95% observed a single time. The chain recombines TRBV7-9 with TRBJ1-1; D call uncertain. Sequences were derived from CD8+ T cells from peripheral blood mononuclear cells, sampled before pregnancy. The sequence derives from a female donor with multiple sclerosis, enrolled in a pregnancy study. The CDR3 sequence: CASSDRQKMNTEAFF. The CDR3 nucleotides are TGTGCCAGCAGCGATAGACAAAAAATGAACACTGAAGCTTTCTTT.